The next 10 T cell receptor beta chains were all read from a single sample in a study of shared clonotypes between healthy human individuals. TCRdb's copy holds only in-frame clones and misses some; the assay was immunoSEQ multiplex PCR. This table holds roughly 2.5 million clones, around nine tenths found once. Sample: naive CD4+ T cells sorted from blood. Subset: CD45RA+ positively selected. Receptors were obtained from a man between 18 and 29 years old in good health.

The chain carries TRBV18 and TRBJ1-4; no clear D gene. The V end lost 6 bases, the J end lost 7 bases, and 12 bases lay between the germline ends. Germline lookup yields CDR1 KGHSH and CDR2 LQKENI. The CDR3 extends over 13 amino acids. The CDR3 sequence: CASSVAQSEKLFF. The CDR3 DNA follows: TGTGCCAGCTCCGTCGCGCAATCTGAAAAACTGTTTTTT. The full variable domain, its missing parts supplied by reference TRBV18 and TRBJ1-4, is NAGVMQNPRHLVRRRGQEARLRCSPMKGHSHVYWYRQLPEEGLKFMVYLQKENIIDESGMPKERFSAEFPKEGPSILRIQQVVRGDSAAYFCASSVAQSEKLFFGSGTQLSVL.

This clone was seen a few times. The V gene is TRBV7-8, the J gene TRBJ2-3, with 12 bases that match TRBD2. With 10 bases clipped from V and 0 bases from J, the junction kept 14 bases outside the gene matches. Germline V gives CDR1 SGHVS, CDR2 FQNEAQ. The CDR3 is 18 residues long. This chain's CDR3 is CATQSLAGGLVSTDTQYF. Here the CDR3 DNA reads TGTGCCACCCAGAGTCTAGCGGGGGGGTTAGTTAGCACAGATACGCAGTATTTT.

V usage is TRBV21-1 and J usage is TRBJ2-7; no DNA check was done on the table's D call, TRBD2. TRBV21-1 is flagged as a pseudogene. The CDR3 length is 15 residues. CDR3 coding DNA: TGTGCCAGCAGCACCGGGGAGTTGGGGTCCTACGAGCAGTACTTC. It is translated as CASSTGELGSYEQYF.

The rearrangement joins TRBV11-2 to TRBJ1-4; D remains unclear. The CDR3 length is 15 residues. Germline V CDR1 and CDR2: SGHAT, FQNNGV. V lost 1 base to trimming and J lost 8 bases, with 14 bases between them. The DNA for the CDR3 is TGTGCCAGCAGCTTAGGATCCAAAGGTGGAGAAAAACTGTTTTTT. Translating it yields CASSLGSKGGEKLFF.

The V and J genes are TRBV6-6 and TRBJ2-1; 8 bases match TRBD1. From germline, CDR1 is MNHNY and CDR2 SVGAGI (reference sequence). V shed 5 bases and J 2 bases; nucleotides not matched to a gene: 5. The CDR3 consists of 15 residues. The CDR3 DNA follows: TGTGCCAGCAGTACCGGACAGGGAACCTACAATGAGCAGTTCTTC. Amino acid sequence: CASSTGQGTYNEQFF.

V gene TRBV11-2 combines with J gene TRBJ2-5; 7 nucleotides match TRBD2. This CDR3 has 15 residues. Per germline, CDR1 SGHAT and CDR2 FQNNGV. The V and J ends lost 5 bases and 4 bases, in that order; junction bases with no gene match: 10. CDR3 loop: CASSPLPGGGETQYF. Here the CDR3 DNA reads TGTGCCAGCAGCCCCCTCCCGGGGGGTGGAGAGACCCAGTACTTC.

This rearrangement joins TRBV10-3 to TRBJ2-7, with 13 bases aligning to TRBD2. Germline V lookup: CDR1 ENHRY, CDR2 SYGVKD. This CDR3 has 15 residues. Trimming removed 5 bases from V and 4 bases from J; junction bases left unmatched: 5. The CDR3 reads CAISRTSGSTYEQYF. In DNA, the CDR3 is TGTGCCATCAGTCGGACTAGCGGGAGTACGTACGAGCAGTACTTC.

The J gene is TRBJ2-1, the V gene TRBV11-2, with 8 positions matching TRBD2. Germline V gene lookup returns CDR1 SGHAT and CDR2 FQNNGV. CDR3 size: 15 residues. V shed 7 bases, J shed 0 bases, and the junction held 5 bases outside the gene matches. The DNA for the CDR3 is TGTGCCAGCACCCTAGCGGGTCTCTCCTACAATGAGCAGTTCTTC. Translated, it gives CASTLAGLSYNEQFF.

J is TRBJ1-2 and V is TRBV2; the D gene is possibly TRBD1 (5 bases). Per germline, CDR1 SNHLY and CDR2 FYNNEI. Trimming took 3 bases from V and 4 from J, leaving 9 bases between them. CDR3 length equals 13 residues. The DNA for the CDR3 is TGTGCCAGCAGTGAGTGGGGCTTCTATGGCTACACCTTC. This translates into CASSEWGFYGYTF.

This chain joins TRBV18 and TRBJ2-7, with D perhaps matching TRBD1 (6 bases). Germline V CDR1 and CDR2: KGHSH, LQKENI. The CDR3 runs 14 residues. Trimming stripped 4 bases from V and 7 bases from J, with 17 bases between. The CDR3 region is CASSLGQLNGEQYF. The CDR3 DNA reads TGTGCCAGCTCACTCGGACAGTTAAATGGAGAGCAGTACTTC.